This TCR beta chain was profiled in a study of blood T cell repertoires in COVID-19. Study summary: The analysed material was cDNA or gDNA that came from T cells, B-cell-depleted T cells, or PBMCs.

Assay used: immunoSEQ multiplex PCR; TCRdb lists only in-frame clones, some missing. The repertoire has 21,000 or so clones, under 90% of them found once; the top ten carry less than 5%. V lost 3 bases and J 4 bases, leaving 11 bases between the germline ends. Germline CDR1 SGHRS, CDR2 YFSETQ. The CDR3 runs 14 residues. The gene calls are TRBV5-1 and TRBJ1-3; unclear D gene. The clonotype originates from a man in his forties or fifties with active COVID-19. Material: peripheral blood. As DNA, the CDR3 is TGCGCCAGCAGCTGGGAATCGGGGGGAAACACCATATATTTT. It encodes CASSWESGGNTIYF.